The clone carrying this TCR beta chain was counted between two and nine times. These data are taken from a study of T cells in Graves' hyperthyroidism and ophthalmopathy. The CDR3 regions of TCR beta were amplified from RNA transcripts. During a first-round RT-PCR of the TCR CDR3, the HTBI primer set was used. MiXCR, run by TCRdb on the multiplex PCR reads, gives a single entry per CDR3 protein. The sample lists just over 550,000 distinct CDR3 sequences, about half occurring once. Trimming left V 6 bases short and J 2 bases short, with 10 bases between. CDR3 length: 13 amino acids. CDR1 and CDR2 from the germline V gene are SEHNR and FQNEAQ (reference sequence).

The TCR sequence derives from a woman aged 18 to 35 with Graves' hyperthyroidism. Sequencing input: peripheral blood or thyroid tissue (not recorded which). The chain is built from TRBV7-9 and TRBJ1-1, with D hard to call. This chain's CDR3 is CASRQIGNTEAFF. DNA of the CDR3: TGTGCCAGCAGACAAATCGGAAACACTGAAGCTTTCTTT.